The T cell receptor beta chain described here comes from a study of blood T cell repertoires in COVID-19. On the study more broadly: Acute and convalescent COVID-19 specimens originated in the United States, Italy and Spain. T cells, B-cell-depleted T cells, or PBMCs supplied cDNA or gDNA.

Details on this clone: Other DNA sequences of this sample code for an identical CDR3.

Trimming cost V 5 bases and J 5 bases; bases outside gene matches: 6. This CDR3 contains 14 residues. Germline V gene data show CDR1 as SGHTA and CDR2 as FQGTGA. In the source study's methods: Amplified reference gene primers provided the basis for estimating nucleated cell counts. TCRdb keeps only in-frame clones here, not all; method: immunoSEQ multiplex PCR. For V, J and clone size, that table is used; D and trimming come from the DNA. The table shows 200,000 to 300,000 clones, with about 89% occurring only once. The V gene is TRBV7-3, the J gene TRBJ2-5; 9 nucleotides match TRBD2. The sequenced sample was peripheral blood. This sequence originates from a woman aged 45-60 years with acute or convalescent COVID-19. The DNA for the CDR3 is TGTGCCAGCAGCCTACTAGCGGGCGTGGAGACCCAGTACTTC. Amino acids: CASSLLAGVETQYF. The full variable domain, completed using reference TRBV7-3 and TRBJ2-5, is GAGVSQTPSNKVTEKGKYVELRCDPISGHTALYWYRQSLGQGPEFLIYFQGTGAADDSGLPNDRFFAVRPEGSVSTLKIQRTERGDSAVYLCASSLLAGVETQYFGPGTRLLVL.